Detailed here is one TCR beta chain. V gave up 4 bases and J gave up 6 bases, with 13 bases separating them. CDR1 and CDR2 (germline): MNHEY, SMNVEV (reference sequence). The CDR3 sequence is 14 residues long. Profiled with immunoSEQ multiplex PCR; TCRdb holds only in-frame clones, not every one. This repertoire shows about 36,000 clones, 70% to 90% found once; its top ten account for about 0.58%. The sample belongs to a study of T cell changes during pregnancy in multiple sclerosis. The chain is built from TRBV27 and TRBJ2-1; possibly TRBD1 for D (6 bases). The origin of this receptor is a female donor with multiple sclerosis, enrolled in a pregnancy study. The specimen was CD4+ T cells from peripheral blood mononuclear cells, collected in the first trimester of pregnancy. CDR3 bases: TGTGCCAGCAGTTCTACCACAGGGCCCAATGAGCAGTTCTTC. It translates to CASSSTTGPNEQFF.